A selection of T cell receptor beta chains follows, all from one sample in a study of cytomegalovirus exposure and HLA in healthy donors. Profiling relied on immunoSEQ multiplex PCR, and the TCRdb table lists in-frame clones only, not all of them. The sample holds approximately 150,000 clones, about 68% seen once. Sequenced: PBMCs. The receptor set was obtained from a female donor in good health and CMV-seronegative. The CDR3 runs from the conserved cysteine through the conserved F or W. The D gene is left open where the match is weak. Expanded clones get a size class; other rows say once, few or many, or leave the size out.

NA | TRBJ1-2 | NA | TRBV7-2 | TGTGCCAGCAGCCCGGGGACTCGCTATGGCTACACCTTC | CASSPGTRYGYTF
NA | TRBJ1-2 | NA | TRBV7-9 | TGTGCCAGCAGCCTCACGGATGGCTACACCTTC | CASSLTDGYTF
NA | TRBJ2-7 | NA | TRBV9 | TGTGCCAGCAGCCCCGGGATAGCGGACGAGCAGTACTTC | CASSPGIADEQYF
NA | TRBJ2-5 | TRBD2 | TRBV28 | TGTGCCAGCAGTTTATTATCGGGGGGGGAGACCCAGTACTTC | CASSLLSGGETQYF
NA | TRBJ2-5 | TRBD2 | TRBV7-2 | TGTGCCAGCAGCTCCAACTCCGGACTAGCGGGAGTGCAGTACTTC | CASSSNSGLAGVQYF
NA | TRBJ1-1 | TRBD1 | TRBV10-3 | TGTGCCATCAACTCCGGACAGGGTGTGAACACTGAAGCTTTCTTT | CAINSGQGVNTEAFF
NA | TRBJ2-7 | NA | TRBV7-6 | TGTGCCAGCAGCTTAGATCAGGGTTCCTACGAGCAGTACTTC | CASSLDQGSYEQYF
NA | TRBJ1-2 | NA | TRBV28 | TGTGCCAGCAGGGAGGTAAACTATGGCTACACCTTC | CASREVNYGYTF
NA | TRBJ2-7 | NA | TRBV28 | TGTGCCAGCAGTTCCCCGAGCGGAGCGTCCTACGAGCAGTACTTC | CASSSPSGASYEQYF
NA | TRBJ1-2 | NA | TRBV19 | TGTGCCAGTAGTATAGGGACAACGCGGGGCTACACCTTC | CASSIGTTRGYTF
NA | TRBJ1-6 | NA | TRBV5-1 | TGCGCCAGCAGCTTGGGGACTCCCCAAGGGACCTATAATTCACCCCTCCACTTT | CASSLGTPQGTYNSPLHF
NA | TRBJ2-1 | TRBD2 | TRBV6-4 | TGTGCCAGCAGTGACGAGGGACTAGGGACCCGGGGGCAGTTCTTC | CASSDEGLGTRGQFF
NA | TRBJ2-1 | NA | TRBV4-3 | TGCGCCAGCAGCCAAGATAGCCAAGCCTACAATGAGCAGTTCTTC | CASSQDSQAYNEQFF
NA | TRBJ1-2 | NA | TRBV11-2 | TGTGCCAGCAGCTTAAATACAGGAGGGTATGGCTACACCTTC | CASSLNTGGYGYTF
NA | TRBJ2-5 | TRBD1 | TRBV9 | TGTGCCAGCGGGACAGGCCAGACCCAGTACTTC | CASGTGQTQYF
NA | TRBJ2-7 | TRBD1 | TRBV11-3 | TGTGCCAGCAGCGCTCGGGACAGCTCCTACGAGCAGTACTTC | CASSARDSSYEQYF
few | TRBJ1-3 | NA | TRBV5-3 | TGTGCCGGGGAGGAAAACACCATATATTTT | CAGEENTIYF
NA | TRBJ1-1 | TRBD1 | TRBV19 | TGTGCCAGTAGTATCGACGTGCCGACAGGGACGATTAAAGGCACTGAAGCTTTCTTT | CASSIDVPTGTIKGTEAFF